This is a list of T cell receptor beta chains from one sample in a study of untreated major depressive disorder. Only in-frame clones appear in the TCRdb table, and some are missing; sequencing was by immunoSEQ multiplex PCR. The table lists 20,000 to 25,000 clones, roughly 91% of them singletons. Sequencing was carried out using CD4+ T cells from PBMCs. The receptors were sampled from a middle-aged woman in good health. CDR3s include the opening cysteine and the closing phenylalanine or tryptophan. Fields, in order: CDR3 protein, CDR3 DNA, D gene, V gene, clone size, J gene. D genes are given only for firm matches. Part of the rows lack a size; the others show once, few, many or a class for expanded clones.

CDR3: CASSEAGDRWTQYF
DNA: TGTGCCAGCAGTGAAGCTGGCGACCGGTGGACCCAGTACTTC
D: NA
V: TRBV25-1
size: NA
J: TRBJ2-5

CDR3: CASSLSTGGYGYTF
DNA: TGTGCCAGCAGCTTATCCACAGGGGGCTATGGCTACACCTTC
D: TRBD1
V: TRBV11-2
size: NA
J: TRBJ1-2

CDR3: CASSLGGGALNTEAFF
DNA: TGTGCCAGCAGCTTGGGCGGGGGAGCTTTGAACACTGAAGCTTTCTTT
D: NA
V: TRBV5-4
size: NA
J: TRBJ1-1

CDR3: CASRSGGNTGELFF
DNA: TGTGCCAGCAGGAGCGGGGGGAACACCGGGGAGCTGTTTTTT
D: TRBD2
V: TRBV6-5
size: NA
J: TRBJ2-2

CDR3: CASSEVSEKLFF
DNA: TGTGCCAGCAGTGAAGTATCCGAAAAACTGTTTTTT
D: NA
V: TRBV2
size: NA
J: TRBJ1-4

CDR3: CASRTGGANVLTF
DNA: TGTGCCAGCAGAACGGGAGGGGCCAACGTCCTGACTTTC
D: NA
V: TRBV6-6
size: NA
J: TRBJ2-6

CDR3: CAISVGPHGAYEQYF
DNA: TGTGCCATCAGTGTGGGGCCCCATGGAGCCTACGAGCAGTACTTC
D: NA
V: TRBV10-3
size: NA
J: TRBJ2-7

CDR3: CASSTRTGAGNTIYF
DNA: TGCGCCAGCAGCACCCGGACAGGCGCCGGAAACACCATATATTTT
D: TRBD1
V: TRBV4-1
size: once
J: TRBJ1-3

CDR3: CASSLSGTGELFF
DNA: TGCGCCAGCAGCTTAAGTGGGACCGGGGAGCTGTTTTTT
D: NA
V: TRBV5-1
size: NA
J: TRBJ2-2

CDR3: CAWSIWGSGNTIYF
DNA: TGTGCCTGGAGTATATGGGGTTCTGGAAACACCATATATTTT
D: NA
V: TRBV30
size: few
J: TRBJ1-3

CDR3: CAISDSTDTQYF
DNA: TGTGCCATCAGTGACAGCACAGATACGCAGTATTTT
D: NA
V: TRBV10-3
size: NA
J: TRBJ2-3

CDR3: CASSPGTSYPDTQYF
DNA: TGTGCCAGCAGCCCAGGGACTAGCTACCCAGATACGCAGTATTTT
D: TRBD2
V: TRBV5-6
size: NA
J: TRBJ2-3

CDR3: CASSKTGQAEETQYF
DNA: TGTGCCAGCAGTAAGACGGGACAGGCGGAAGAGACCCAGTACTTC
D: TRBD1
V: TRBV28
size: NA
J: TRBJ2-5

CDR3: CASSRTGLANEKLFF
DNA: TGTGCCAGCAGTCGTACAGGGTTGGCTAATGAAAAACTGTTTTTT
D: NA
V: TRBV27
size: NA
J: TRBJ1-4

CDR3: CASSPDGKNIQYF
DNA: TGTGCCAGCAGCCCGGACGGAAAAAACATTCAGTACTTC
D: NA
V: TRBV4-2
size: NA
J: TRBJ2-4

CDR3: CASSFRQGSTEAFF
DNA: TGTGCCAGCAGTTTCCGACAGGGGTCCACTGAAGCTTTCTTT
D: TRBD1
V: TRBV28
size: NA
J: TRBJ1-1

CDR3: CASTNPGTRQPQHF
DNA: TGTGCCAGCACCAATCCGGGCACCCGGCAGCCCCAGCATTTT
D: NA
V: TRBV28
size: NA
J: TRBJ1-5

CDR3: CASSLLDSGNYGYTF
DNA: TGTGCCAGCAGTTTATTGGACAGTGGCAACTATGGCTACACCTTC
D: NA
V: TRBV28
size: NA
J: TRBJ1-2

CDR3: CASSFPPSPSGNTIYF
DNA: TGTGCCAGCAGCTTTCCACCGAGCCCTTCTGGAAACACCATATATTTT
D: NA
V: TRBV5-6
size: NA
J: TRBJ1-3

CDR3: CASRQGAYNEQFF
DNA: TGTGCCTCGAGACAGGGCGCCTACAATGAGCAGTTCTTC
D: TRBD1
V: TRBV15
size: NA
J: TRBJ2-1

CDR3: CASSQDAGRQETQYF
DNA: TGTGCCAGCAGCCAAGATGCCGGGAGGCAAGAGACCCAGTACTTC
D: TRBD2
V: TRBV4-2
size: NA
J: TRBJ2-5

CDR3: CASRQRGQPQHF
DNA: TGTGCCAGCAGACAAAGGGGACAGCCCCAGCATTTT
D: NA
V: TRBV6-5
size: few
J: TRBJ1-5

CDR3: CASSLSGQAFYGYTF
DNA: TGTGCCAGCAGCCTATCGGGACAGGCTTTCTATGGCTACACCTTC
D: TRBD1
V: TRBV7-9
size: NA
J: TRBJ1-2

CDR3: CSVAGPGGTSTDTQYF
DNA: TGCAGCGTCGCAGGACCCGGGGGGACTAGCACAGATACGCAGTATTTT
D: TRBD2
V: TRBV29-1
size: NA
J: TRBJ2-3

CDR3: CASSLVLAGGLDTQYF
DNA: TGCGCCAGCAGCTTGGTTTTAGCGGGGGGACTGGATACGCAGTATTTT
D: TRBD2
V: TRBV5-1
size: NA
J: TRBJ2-3

CDR3: CAWSIPRILRTEAFF
DNA: TGTGCCTGGAGTATCCCCAGGATTCTGCGGACTGAAGCTTTCTTT
D: NA
V: TRBV30
size: NA
J: TRBJ1-1

CDR3: CASSLVRGANYGYTF
DNA: TGTGCCAGCAGCTTGGTGCGGGGGGCAAACTATGGCTACACCTTC
D: NA
V: TRBV5-5
size: few
J: TRBJ1-2

CDR3: CASIWQVQINQPQHF
DNA: TGTGCCAGCATTTGGCAGGTTCAAATCAATCAGCCCCAGCATTTT
D: NA
V: TRBV6-1
size: NA
J: TRBJ1-5

CDR3: CASSQAGRSTEAFF
DNA: TGCGCCAGCAGCCAAGCAGGGCGGAGCACTGAAGCTTTCTTT
D: NA
V: TRBV4-1
size: NA
J: TRBJ1-1

CDR3: CASSLFSGRSSDTQYF
DNA: TGTGCCAGCAGTTTATTCAGCGGGAGGAGCTCAGATACGCAGTATTTT
D: TRBD2
V: TRBV27
size: NA
J: TRBJ2-3

CDR3: CASSDLDSDYEQYF
DNA: TGTGCCAGCAGCGACCTCGACAGTGACTACGAGCAGTACTTC
D: NA
V: TRBV11-2
size: NA
J: TRBJ2-7

CDR3: CASSVAAGGQIGELFF
DNA: TGTGCCAGCAGCGTAGCGGCGGGGGGACAGATCGGGGAGCTGTTTTTT
D: NA
V: TRBV9
size: NA
J: TRBJ2-2

CDR3: CASSPLAGSSKTGELFF
DNA: TGTGCCAGCAGTCCTCTAGCGGGGTCGTCAAAGACCGGGGAGCTGTTTTTT
D: TRBD2
V: TRBV27
size: NA
J: TRBJ2-2

CDR3: CASSYGGLDTQYF
DNA: TGTGCCAGCAGTTACGGGGGTTTAGATACGCAGTATTTT
D: NA
V: TRBV6-5
size: NA
J: TRBJ2-3

CDR3: CASSLQGAGANVLTF
DNA: TGTGCCAGCAGCCTCCAGGGCGCTGGGGCCAACGTCCTGACTTTC
D: NA
V: TRBV28
size: NA
J: TRBJ2-6

CDR3: CASSYEGGAYTEAFF
DNA: TGTGCCAGCAGTTATGAAGGGGGAGCGTACACTGAAGCTTTCTTT
D: NA
V: TRBV6-6
size: NA
J: TRBJ1-1

CDR3: CASSSFGGNTEAFF
DNA: TGTGCCAGCAGCTCCTTCGGGGGGAACACTGAAGCTTTCTTT
D: NA
V: TRBV9
size: NA
J: TRBJ1-1

CDR3: CASSATGQNTEAFF
DNA: TGTGCCAGCAGTGCCACCGGACAGAACACTGAAGCTTTCTTT
D: NA
V: TRBV6-4
size: NA
J: TRBJ1-1

CDR3: CASMRSGWSGELFF
DNA: TGTGCCAGTATGAGGTCGGGGTGGTCCGGGGAGCTGTTTTTT
D: NA
V: TRBV2
size: NA
J: TRBJ2-2

CDR3: CASSFLAGDRYEQYF
DNA: TGCGCCAGCAGCTTCTTAGCGGGAGATCGTTACGAGCAGTACTTC
D: TRBD2
V: TRBV5-1
size: NA
J: TRBJ2-7

CDR3: CASRLGGGDYGYTF
DNA: TGTGCCAGCAGACTGGGTGGTGGGGACTATGGCTACACCTTC
D: NA
V: TRBV5-4
size: once
J: TRBJ1-2

CDR3: CASSLAMQVDTGELFF
DNA: TGCGCCAGCAGCTTGGCGATGCAAGTAGACACCGGGGAGCTGTTTTTT
D: NA
V: TRBV5-1
size: NA
J: TRBJ2-2

CDR3: CASSERTQNTEAFF
DNA: TGTGCCAGCAGTGAGAGGACCCAGAACACTGAAGCTTTCTTT
D: NA
V: TRBV6-1
size: once
J: TRBJ1-1

CDR3: CSVLRGAEAFF
DNA: TGCAGCGTTCTCCGGGGGGCTGAAGCTTTCTTT
D: NA
V: TRBV29-1
size: NA
J: TRBJ1-1